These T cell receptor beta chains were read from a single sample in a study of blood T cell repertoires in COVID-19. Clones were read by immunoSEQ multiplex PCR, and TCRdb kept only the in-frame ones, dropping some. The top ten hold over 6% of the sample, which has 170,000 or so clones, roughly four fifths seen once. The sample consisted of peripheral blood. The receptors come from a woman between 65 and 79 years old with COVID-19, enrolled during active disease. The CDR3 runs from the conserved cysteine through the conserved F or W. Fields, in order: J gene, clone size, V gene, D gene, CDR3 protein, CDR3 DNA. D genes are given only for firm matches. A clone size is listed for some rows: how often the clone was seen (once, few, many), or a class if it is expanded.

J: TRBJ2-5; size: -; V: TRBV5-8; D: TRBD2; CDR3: CASSLYRLAGVSETQYF; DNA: TGTGCCAGCAGCCTATATAGACTAGCGGGAGTCTCGGAGACCCAGTACTTC
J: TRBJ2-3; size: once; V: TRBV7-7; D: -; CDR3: CASSSSSTDTQYF; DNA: TGTGCCAGCAGCTCATCCAGCACAGATACGCAGTATTTT
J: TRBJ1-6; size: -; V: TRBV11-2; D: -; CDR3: CASSSYRVRPLHF; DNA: TGTGCCAGCAGCTCGTACAGGGTACGGCCCCTCCACTTT
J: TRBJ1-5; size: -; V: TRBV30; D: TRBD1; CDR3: CAWSLFGTGVNQPQHF; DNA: TGTGCCTGGAGTTTATTCGGGACAGGGGTTAATCAGCCCCAGCATTTT
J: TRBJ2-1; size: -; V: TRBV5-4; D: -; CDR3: CASSPAGASGFNEQFF; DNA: TGTGCCAGCAGCCCCGCGGGGGCTAGCGGTTTCAATGAGCAGTTCTTC
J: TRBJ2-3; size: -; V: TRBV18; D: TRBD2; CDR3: CASSPGGTSGTDTQYF; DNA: TGTGCCAGCTCACCGGGAGGGACTAGTGGCACAGATACGCAGTATTTT
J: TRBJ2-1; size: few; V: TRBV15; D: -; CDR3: CATLTREREQFF; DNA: TGTGCCACACTAACTAGAGAAAGGGAGCAGTTCTTC
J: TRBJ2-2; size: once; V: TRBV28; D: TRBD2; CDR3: CASRSAGGANTGELFF; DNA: TGTGCCAGCAGGTCCGCTGGGGGGGCGAACACCGGGGAGCTGTTTTTT
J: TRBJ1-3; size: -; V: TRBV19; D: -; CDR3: CASSNPARPGNTIYF; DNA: TGTGCCAGTAGTAATCCTGCCAGGCCTGGAAACACCATATATTTT
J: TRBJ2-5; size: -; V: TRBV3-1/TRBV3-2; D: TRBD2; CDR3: CASRGGGQETQYF; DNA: TGTGCCAGCCGCGGGGGGGGCCAAGAGACCCAGTACTTC
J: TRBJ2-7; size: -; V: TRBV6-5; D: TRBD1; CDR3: CASEQGSDEQYF; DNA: TGTGCCAGTGAACAGGGGAGCGACGAGCAGTACTTC
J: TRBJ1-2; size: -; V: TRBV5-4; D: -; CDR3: CASSPTGTNYGYTF; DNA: TGTGCCAGCAGCCCAACAGGGACAAACTATGGCTACACCTTC
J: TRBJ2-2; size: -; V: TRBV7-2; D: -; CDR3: CASSLSVRFTGELFF; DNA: TGTGCCAGCAGCTTATCGGTGAGATTCACCGGGGAGCTGTTTTTT
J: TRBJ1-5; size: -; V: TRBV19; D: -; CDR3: CASSRRQTDQPQHF; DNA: TGTGCCAGTAGTAGGCGGCAAACGGATCAGCCCCAGCATTTT
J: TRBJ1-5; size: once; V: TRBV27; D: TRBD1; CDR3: CASSLSGTANQPQHF; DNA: TGTGCCAGCAGTTTATCCGGGACAGCTAATCAGCCCCAGCATTTT
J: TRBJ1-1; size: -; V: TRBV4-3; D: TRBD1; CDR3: CASSQGDRANTEAFF; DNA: TGCGCCAGCAGCCAAGGGGACAGGGCGAACACTGAAGCTTTCTTT
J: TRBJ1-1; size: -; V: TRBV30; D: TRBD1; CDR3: CAWYDWTGGPEAFF; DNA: TGTGCCTGGTATGATTGGACAGGGGGGCCAGAAGCTTTCTTT
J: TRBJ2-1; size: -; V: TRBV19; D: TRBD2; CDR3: CASSIIAGISYNEQFF; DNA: TGTGCCAGTAGTATTATAGCGGGTATCTCCTACAATGAGCAGTTCTTC
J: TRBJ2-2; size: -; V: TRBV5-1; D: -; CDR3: CASTASVDGELFF; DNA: TGCGCCAGCACGGCTAGTGTGGACGGGGAGCTGTTTTTT
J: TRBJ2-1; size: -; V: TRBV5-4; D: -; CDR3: CASSLGGAYNEQFF; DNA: TGTGCCAGCAGCTTGGGCGGGGCCTACAATGAGCAGTTCTTC
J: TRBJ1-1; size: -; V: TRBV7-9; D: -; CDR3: CASSVQNTEAFF; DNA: TGTGCCAGCAGCGTTCAAAACACTGAAGCTTTCTTT
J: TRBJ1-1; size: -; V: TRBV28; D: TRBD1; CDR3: CASSRRDRGLGRTEAFF; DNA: TGTGCCAGCAGTCGTCGGGACAGGGGTTTGGGTCGGACTGAAGCTTTCTTT
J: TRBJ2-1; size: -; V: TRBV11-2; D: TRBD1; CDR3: CASRSDRGRYNEQFF; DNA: TGTGCCAGCAGGTCGGACAGGGGTCGGTACAATGAGCAGTTCTTC
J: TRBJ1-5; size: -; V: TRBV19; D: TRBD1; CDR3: CASSDRGNQPQHF; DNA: TGTGCCAGTAGCGACAGGGGGAATCAGCCCCAGCATTTT
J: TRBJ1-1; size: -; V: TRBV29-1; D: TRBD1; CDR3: CSVARTGRTEAFF; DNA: TGCAGCGTCGCGAGGACAGGGCGCACTGAAGCTTTCTTT
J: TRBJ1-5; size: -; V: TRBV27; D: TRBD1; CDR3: CASSPTALRQGSSYQPQHF; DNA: TGTGCCAGCAGTCCTACTGCTTTACGACAGGGAAGTAGTTATCAGCCCCAGCATTTT
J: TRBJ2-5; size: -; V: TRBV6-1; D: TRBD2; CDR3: CASSEQSGGRETQYF; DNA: TGTGCCAGCAGTGAACAGTCAGGCGGGAGGGAGACCCAGTACTTC
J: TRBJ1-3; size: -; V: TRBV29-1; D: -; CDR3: CSVGTDGNTIYF; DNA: TGCAGCGTTGGAACAGATGGAAACACCATATATTTT
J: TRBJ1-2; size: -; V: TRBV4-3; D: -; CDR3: CASSQSLVAGFYGYTF; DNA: TGCGCCAGCAGCCAGTCCCTCGTGGCGGGCTTCTATGGCTACACCTTC
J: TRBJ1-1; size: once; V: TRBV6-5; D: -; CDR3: CASRRSNRVPLQAFF; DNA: TGTGCCAGCAGACGCTCGAACAGGGTGCCTCTCCAAGCTTTCTTT
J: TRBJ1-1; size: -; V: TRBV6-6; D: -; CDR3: CASSGTRENTEAFF; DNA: TGTGCCAGCAGCGGGACACGCGAGAACACTGAAGCTTTCTTT
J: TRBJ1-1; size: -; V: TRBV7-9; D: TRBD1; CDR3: CASSSGQGTYTEAFF; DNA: TGTGCCAGCAGCTCTGGACAGGGGACTTACACTGAAGCTTTCTTT
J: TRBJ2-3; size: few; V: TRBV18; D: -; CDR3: CASSPAADTQYF; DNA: TGTGCCAGCTCACCAGCGGCAGATACGCAGTATTTT
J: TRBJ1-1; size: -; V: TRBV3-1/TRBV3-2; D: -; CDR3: CASTYEGNTEAFF; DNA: TGTGCCAGCACCTATGAGGGGAACACTGAAGCTTTCTTT
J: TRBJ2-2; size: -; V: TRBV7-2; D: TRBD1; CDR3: CASSTGQGHGELFF; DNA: TGTGCCAGCAGCACAGGACAGGGGCACGGGGAGCTGTTTTTT
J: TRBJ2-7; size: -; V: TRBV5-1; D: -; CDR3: CASSLDSTIEQYF; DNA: TGCGCCAGCAGCTTGGACAGTACCATCGAGCAGTACTTC
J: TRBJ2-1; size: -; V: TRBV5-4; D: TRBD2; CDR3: CASSHVGRGTYNEQFF; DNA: TGTGCCAGCAGCCACGTCGGGAGGGGGACCTACAATGAGCAGTTCTTC
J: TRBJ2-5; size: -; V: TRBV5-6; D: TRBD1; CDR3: CASSLDRGKETQYF; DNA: TGTGCCAGCAGCTTGGACAGGGGAAAAGAGACCCAGTACTTC
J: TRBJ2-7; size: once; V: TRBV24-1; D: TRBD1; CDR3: CATSDPRQGRQYF; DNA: TGTGCCACCAGTGATCCCCGACAGGGACGGCAGTACTTC
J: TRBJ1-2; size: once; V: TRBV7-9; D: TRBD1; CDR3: CASSLIQGAHGYTF; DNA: TGTGCCAGCAGCTTAATTCAGGGGGCCCATGGCTACACCTTC
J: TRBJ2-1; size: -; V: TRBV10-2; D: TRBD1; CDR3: CASRAGQGYNEQFF; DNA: TGCGCCAGCAGAGCGGGACAGGGGTATAATGAGCAGTTCTTC
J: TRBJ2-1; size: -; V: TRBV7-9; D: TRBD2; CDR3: CASSPTSGTYNEQFF; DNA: TGTGCCAGCAGCCCGACTAGCGGGACCTACAATGAGCAGTTCTTC
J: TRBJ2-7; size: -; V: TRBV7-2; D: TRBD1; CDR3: CASSLTGDRYYEQYF; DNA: TGTGCCAGCAGTCTTACAGGGGATCGATACTACGAGCAGTACTTC
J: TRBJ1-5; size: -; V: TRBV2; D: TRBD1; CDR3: CASVLGQGYQPQHF; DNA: TGTGCCAGCGTGTTGGGACAGGGTTATCAGCCCCAGCATTTT
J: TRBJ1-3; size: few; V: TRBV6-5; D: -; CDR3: CASRQGIRGNTIYF; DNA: TGTGCCAGCAGGCAGGGAATTAGAGGAAACACCATATATTTT
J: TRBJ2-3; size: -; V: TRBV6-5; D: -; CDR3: CASGIESTDTQYF; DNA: TGTGCATCGGGGATTGAAAGCACAGATACGCAGTATTTT
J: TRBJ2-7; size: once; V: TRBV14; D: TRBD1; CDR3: CASSLYRGAPYEQYF; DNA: TGTGCCAGCAGCCTGTACAGGGGCGCACCCTACGAGCAGTACTTC
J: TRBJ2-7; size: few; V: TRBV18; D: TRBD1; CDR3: CASSPDRVDEQYF; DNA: TGTGCCAGCTCACCGGACAGGGTTGACGAGCAGTACTTC